Here is one T cell receptor beta chain with its context. These data originate in a study of blood T cell repertoires in COVID-19. Study-level background: Both acute and convalescent COVID-19 samples were obtained from the United States, Italy and Spain.

Profiling relied on immunoSEQ multiplex PCR, and the TCRdb table lists in-frame clones only, not all of them. The sample has approximately 190,000 clones; roughly 89% are singletons. Participants were placed into cohorts based on the clinical history they reported. The sequence was obtained from a woman younger than 45 who had been exposed to COVID-19. Sample: PBMCs or T cells enriched from blood (not recorded which).

Here the CDR3 reads CASSQAGSGYYGYTF. In DNA form, the CDR3 reads TGTGCCAGCAGCCAAGCCGGTTCAGGGTACTATGGCTACACCTTC. The chain employs TRBV14 and TRBJ1-2; D is possibly TRBD1 (5 bases). Germline CDR1 and CDR2: SGHDN and FVKESK. The CDR3 covers 15 residues. V was cut by 1 base and J by 3 bases, with 12 bases left in between.